Listed here is a single T cell receptor (beta chain). One end of the junction does not line up with germline, which may come from a read error. These data come from a study of response to subunit inactivated influenza vaccine. Germline CDR1 reads LNHDA; CDR2 reads SQIVND (reference sequence). CDR3 size: 14 residues. MiXCR, run by TCRdb on the RT-PCR reads, gives a single entry per CDR3 protein. There are approximately 490,000 distinct CDR3 sequences in the sample; approximately 7.3% occur only once, and around 13% lies in the top ten. The chain uses TRBV19 and TRBJ2-5; D remains unclear. Specimen: PBMCs from blood, collected around 25 months after vaccination. The receptor was isolated from a man between 50 and 75 years old who received an inactivated influenza vaccine. CDR3 coding DNA: TGTGCCAGTAGTGTAGACCATGCCCAAGAGACCCAGTACTTC. It codes for CASSVDHAQETQYF.